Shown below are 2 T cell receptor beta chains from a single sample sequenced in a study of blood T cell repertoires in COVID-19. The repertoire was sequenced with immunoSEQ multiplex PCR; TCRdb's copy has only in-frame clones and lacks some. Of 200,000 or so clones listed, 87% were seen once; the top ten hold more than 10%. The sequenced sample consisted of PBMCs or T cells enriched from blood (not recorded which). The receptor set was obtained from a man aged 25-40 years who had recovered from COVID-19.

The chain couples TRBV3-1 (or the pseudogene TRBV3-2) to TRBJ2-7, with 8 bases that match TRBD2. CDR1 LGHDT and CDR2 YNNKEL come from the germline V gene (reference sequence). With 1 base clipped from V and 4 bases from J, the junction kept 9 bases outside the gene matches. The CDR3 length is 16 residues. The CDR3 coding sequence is TGTGCCAGCAGCCAAGGTCCAGCGGGAGTCGGGTACGAGCAGTACTTC. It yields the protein CASSQGPAGVGYEQYF.

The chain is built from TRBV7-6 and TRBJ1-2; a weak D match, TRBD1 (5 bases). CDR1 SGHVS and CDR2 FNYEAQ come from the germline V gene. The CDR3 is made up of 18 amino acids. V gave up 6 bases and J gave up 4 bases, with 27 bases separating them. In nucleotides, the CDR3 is TGTGCCAGCAGTCCTAATACAGGCGGGGGATACAACTCCTATGGCTACACCTTC. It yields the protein CASSPNTGGGYNSYGYTF. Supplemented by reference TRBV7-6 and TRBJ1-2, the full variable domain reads GAGVSQSPRYKVTKRGQDVALRCDPISGHVSLYWYRQALGQGPEFLTYFNYEAQQDKSGLPNDRFSAERPEGSISTLTIQRTEQRDSAMYRCASSPNTGGGYNSYGYTFGSGTRLTVV.